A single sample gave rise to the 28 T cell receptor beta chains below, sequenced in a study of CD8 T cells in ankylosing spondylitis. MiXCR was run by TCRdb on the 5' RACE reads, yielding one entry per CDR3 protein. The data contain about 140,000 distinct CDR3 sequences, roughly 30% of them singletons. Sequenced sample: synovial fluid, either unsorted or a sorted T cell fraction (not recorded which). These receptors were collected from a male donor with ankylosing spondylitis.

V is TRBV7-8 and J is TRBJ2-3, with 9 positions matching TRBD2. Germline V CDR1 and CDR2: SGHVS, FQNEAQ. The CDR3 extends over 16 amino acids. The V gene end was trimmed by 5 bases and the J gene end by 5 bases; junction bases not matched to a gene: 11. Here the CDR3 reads CASSQGAGGREDTQYF. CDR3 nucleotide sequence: TGTGCCAGCAGCCAAGGAGCGGGGGGCCGTGAAGATACGCAGTATTTT.

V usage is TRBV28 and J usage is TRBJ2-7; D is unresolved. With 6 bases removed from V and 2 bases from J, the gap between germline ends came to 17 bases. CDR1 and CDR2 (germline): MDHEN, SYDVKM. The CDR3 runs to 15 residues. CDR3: CASSSEEWWAYEQYF. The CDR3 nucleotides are TGTGCCAGCAGCTCGGAAGAGTGGTGGGCCTACGAGCAGTACTTC.

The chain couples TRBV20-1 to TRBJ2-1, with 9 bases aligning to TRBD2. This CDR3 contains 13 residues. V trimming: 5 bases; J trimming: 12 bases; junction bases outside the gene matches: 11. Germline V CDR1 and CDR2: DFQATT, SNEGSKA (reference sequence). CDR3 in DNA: TGCAGTGCTCAGGCTAGCGGGGTGGGGGTGCAGTTCTTC. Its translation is CSAQASGVGVQFF.

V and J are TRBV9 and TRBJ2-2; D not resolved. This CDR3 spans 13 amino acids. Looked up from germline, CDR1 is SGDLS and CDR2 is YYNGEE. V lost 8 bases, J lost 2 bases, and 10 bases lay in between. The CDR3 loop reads CASGSPNTGELFF. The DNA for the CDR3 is TGTGCCAGTGGAAGTCCAAACACCGGGGAGCTGTTTTTT.

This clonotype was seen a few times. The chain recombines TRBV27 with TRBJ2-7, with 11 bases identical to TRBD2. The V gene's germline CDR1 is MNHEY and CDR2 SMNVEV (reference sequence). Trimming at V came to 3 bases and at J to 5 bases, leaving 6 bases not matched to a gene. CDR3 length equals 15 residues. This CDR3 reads CASSFLTSGTHEQYF. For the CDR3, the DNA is TGTGCCAGCAGTTTTCTGACTAGCGGGACCCACGAGCAGTACTTC.

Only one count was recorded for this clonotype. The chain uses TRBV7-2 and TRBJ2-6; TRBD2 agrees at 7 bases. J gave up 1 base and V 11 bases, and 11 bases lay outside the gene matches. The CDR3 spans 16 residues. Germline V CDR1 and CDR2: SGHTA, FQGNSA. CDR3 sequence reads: CAGRVAGVSGANVLTF. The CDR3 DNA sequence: TGTGCCGGACGGGTTGCGGGAGTGTCTGGGGCCAACGTCCTGACTTTC.

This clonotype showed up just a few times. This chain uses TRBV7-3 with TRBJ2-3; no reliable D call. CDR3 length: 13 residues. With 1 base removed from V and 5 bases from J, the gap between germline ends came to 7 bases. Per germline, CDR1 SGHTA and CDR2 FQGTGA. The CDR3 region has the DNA TGTGCCAGCAGCTTAAGGGCGCAAGATACGCAGTATTTT. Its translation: CASSLRAQDTQYF. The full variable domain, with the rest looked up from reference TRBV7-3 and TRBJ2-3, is GAGVSQTPSNKVTEKGKYVELRCDPISGHTALYWYRQSLGQGPEFLIYFQGTGAADDSGLPNDRFFAVRPEGSVSTLKIQRTERGDSAVYLCASSLRAQDTQYFGPGTRLTVL.

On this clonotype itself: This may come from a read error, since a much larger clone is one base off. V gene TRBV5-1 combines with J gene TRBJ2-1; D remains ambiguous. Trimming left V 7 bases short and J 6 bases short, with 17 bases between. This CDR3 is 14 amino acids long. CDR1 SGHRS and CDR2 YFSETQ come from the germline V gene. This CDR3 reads CASGVPSSPNEQFF. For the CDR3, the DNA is TGCGCCAGCGGTGTACCTAGTAGCCCCAATGAGCAGTTCTTC. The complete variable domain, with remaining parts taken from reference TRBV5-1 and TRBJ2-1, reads KAGVTQTPRYLIKTRGQQVTLSCSPISGHRSVSWYQQTPGQGLQFLFEYFSETQRNKGNFPGRFSGRQFSNSRSEMNVSTLELGDSALYLCASGVPSSPNEQFFGPGTRLTVL.

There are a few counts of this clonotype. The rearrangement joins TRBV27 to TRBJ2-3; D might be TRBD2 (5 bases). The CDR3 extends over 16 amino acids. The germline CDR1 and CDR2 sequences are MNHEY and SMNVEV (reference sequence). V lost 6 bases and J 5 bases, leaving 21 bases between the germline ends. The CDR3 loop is CASRSLEAGAGDTQYF. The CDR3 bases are TGTGCCAGCAGGAGCCTAGAGGCGGGTGCGGGAGATACGCAGTATTTT.

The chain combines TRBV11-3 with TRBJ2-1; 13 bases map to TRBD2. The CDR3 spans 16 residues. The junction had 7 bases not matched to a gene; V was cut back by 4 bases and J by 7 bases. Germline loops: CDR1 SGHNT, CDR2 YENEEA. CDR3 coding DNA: TGTGCCAGCAGCTCCCCGACTAGCGGGGGGTCTAATGAGCAGTTCTTC. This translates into CASSSPTSGGSNEQFF.

CDR3 in DNA: TGCAGCGTTGAAGATCTTGCCCCCCGCGGTCGCTACACCTTC. This translates into CSVEDLAPRGRYTF. J is TRBJ1-2 and V is TRBV29-1; D call uncertain. The V end lost 0 bases, the J end lost 9 bases, and 17 bases lay between the germline ends. The germline CDR1 and CDR2 sequences are SQVTM and ANQGSEA. CDR3 length equals 14 residues.

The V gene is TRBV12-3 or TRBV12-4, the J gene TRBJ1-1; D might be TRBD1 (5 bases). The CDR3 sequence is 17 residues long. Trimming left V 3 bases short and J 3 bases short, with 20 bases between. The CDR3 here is CASSFPGHGRADTEAFF. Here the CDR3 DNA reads TGTGCCAGCAGTTTTCCTGGTCACGGCAGGGCGGACACTGAAGCTTTCTTT.

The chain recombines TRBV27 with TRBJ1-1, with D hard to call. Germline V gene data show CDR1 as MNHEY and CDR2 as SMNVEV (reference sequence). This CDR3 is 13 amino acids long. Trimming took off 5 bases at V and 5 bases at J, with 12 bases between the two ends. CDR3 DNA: TGTGCCAGCAGTCCTCGGACGAGGACTGAAGCTTTCTTT. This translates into CASSPRTRTEAFF.

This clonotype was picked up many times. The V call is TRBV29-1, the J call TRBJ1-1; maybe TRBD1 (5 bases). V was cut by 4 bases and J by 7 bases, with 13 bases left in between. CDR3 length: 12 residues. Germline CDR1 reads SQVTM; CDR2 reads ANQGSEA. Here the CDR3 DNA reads TGCAGCGTTGCATGGGGGAGCGGTGAAGCTTTCTTT. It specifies CSVAWGSGEAFF.

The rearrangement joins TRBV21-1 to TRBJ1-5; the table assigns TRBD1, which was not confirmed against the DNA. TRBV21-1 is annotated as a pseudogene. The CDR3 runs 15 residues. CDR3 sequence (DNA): TGTGCCAGCAGCAAAGGGGGCACAGGGTTTCAGCCCCAGCATTTT. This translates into CASSKGGTGFQPQHF.

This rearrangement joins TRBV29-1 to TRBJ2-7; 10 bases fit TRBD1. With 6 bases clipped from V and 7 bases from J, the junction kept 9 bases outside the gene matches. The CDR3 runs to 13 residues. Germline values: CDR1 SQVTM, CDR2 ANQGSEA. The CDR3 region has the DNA TGCAGCGTAAGGCCCGGGACAGGGGATGAGCAGTACTTC. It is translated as CSVRPGTGDEQYF.

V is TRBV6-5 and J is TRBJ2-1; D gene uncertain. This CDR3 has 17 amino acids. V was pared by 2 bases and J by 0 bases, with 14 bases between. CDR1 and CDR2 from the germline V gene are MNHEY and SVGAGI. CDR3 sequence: CASSYGMGHSSYNEQFF. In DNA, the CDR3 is TGTGCCAGCAGTTACGGGATGGGCCATAGCTCCTACAATGAGCAGTTCTTC.

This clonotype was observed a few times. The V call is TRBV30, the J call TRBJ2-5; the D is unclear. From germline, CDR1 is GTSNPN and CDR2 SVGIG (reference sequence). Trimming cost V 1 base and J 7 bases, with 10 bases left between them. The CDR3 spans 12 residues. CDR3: CAWSDSPGTQYF. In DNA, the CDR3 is TGTGCCTGGAGTGATTCCCCCGGGACCCAGTACTTC.

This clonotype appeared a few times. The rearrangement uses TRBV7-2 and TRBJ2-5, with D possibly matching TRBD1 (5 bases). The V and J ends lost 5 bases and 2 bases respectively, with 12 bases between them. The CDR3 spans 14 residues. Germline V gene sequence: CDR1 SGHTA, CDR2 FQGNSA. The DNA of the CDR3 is TGTGCCAGCAGCACCCGCGACAGTCAAGAGACCCAGTACTTC. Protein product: CASSTRDSQETQYF.

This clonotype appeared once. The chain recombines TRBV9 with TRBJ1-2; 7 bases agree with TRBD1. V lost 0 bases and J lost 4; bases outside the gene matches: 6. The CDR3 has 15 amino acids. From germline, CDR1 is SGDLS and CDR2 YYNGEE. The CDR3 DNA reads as TGTGCCAGCAGCGTAGATCCATCAGGGGGCTATGGCTACACCTTC. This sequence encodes CASSVDPSGGYGYTF.

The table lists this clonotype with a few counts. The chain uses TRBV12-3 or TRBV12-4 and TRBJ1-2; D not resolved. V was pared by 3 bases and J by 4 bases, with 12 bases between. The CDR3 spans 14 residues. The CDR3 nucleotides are TGTGCCAGCAGTTTTAGCCAGGAAATCTATGGCTACACCTTC. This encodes CASSFSQEIYGYTF.

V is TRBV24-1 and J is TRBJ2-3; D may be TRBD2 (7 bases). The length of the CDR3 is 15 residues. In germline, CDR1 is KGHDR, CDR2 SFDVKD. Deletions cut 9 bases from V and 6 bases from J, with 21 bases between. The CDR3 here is CATSKIGGRSDTQYF. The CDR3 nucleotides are TGTGCCACCTCGAAAATCGGGGGGCGCTCGGATACGCAGTATTTT.

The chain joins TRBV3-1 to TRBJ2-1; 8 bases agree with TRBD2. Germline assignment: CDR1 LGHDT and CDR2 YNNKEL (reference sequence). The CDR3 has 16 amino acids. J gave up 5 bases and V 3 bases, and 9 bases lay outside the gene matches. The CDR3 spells CASSHQRGPSNNEQFF. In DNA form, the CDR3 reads TGTGCCAGCAGCCATCAGCGGGGGCCATCGAACAATGAGCAGTTCTTC.

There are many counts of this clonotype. In nucleotides, the CDR3 is TGTGCCAGCAGTTCGGTAGGGACCCTGAACACTGAAGCTTTCTTT. Translating gives CASSSVGTLNTEAFF. The rearrangement uses TRBV12-3 or TRBV12-4 and TRBJ1-1; maybe TRBD1 (5 bases). CDR3 length equals 15 residues. With 4 bases removed from V and 0 bases from J, the gap between germline ends came to 12 bases.

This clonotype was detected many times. CDR3 residues: CSARGDSYNEQFF. CDR3 DNA sequence: TGCAGTGCTAGGGGGGACTCCTACAATGAGCAGTTCTTC. The genes are TRBV20-1 and TRBJ2-1; D possibly uses TRBD1 or TRBD2 (5 bases each). Germline loops: CDR1 DFQATT, CDR2 SNEGSKA (reference sequence). This CDR3 region has 13 residues. Trimming removed 3 bases at V and 0 bases at J, with 6 bases between.

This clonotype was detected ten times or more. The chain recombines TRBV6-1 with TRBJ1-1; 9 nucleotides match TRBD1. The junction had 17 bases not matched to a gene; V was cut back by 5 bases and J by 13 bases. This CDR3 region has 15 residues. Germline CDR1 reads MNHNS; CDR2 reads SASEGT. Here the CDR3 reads CASSLSPGTGSIGFF. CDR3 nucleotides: TGTGCCAGCAGTCTCAGCCCCGGGACAGGGTCGATCGGTTTCTTT.

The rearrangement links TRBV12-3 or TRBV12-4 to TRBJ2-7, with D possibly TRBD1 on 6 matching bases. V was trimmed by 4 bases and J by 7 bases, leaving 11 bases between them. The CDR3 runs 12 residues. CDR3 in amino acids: CASSWPRGEQYF. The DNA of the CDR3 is TGTGCCAGCAGTTGGCCTAGGGGGGAGCAGTACTTC.

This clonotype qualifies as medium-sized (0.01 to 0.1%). CDR3 sequence reads: CASSSQTRTSGSYNEQFF. The CDR3 bases are TGTGCCAGCAGCTCCCAAACCCGGACTAGCGGGTCCTACAATGAGCAGTTCTTC. The rearrangement uses TRBV11-2 and TRBJ2-1; 11 nucleotides line up with TRBD2. This CDR3 is built from 18 residues. Germline V lookup: CDR1 SGHAT, CDR2 FQNNGV. The V gene end was trimmed by 4 bases and the J gene end by 1 base; junction bases not matched to a gene: 9.